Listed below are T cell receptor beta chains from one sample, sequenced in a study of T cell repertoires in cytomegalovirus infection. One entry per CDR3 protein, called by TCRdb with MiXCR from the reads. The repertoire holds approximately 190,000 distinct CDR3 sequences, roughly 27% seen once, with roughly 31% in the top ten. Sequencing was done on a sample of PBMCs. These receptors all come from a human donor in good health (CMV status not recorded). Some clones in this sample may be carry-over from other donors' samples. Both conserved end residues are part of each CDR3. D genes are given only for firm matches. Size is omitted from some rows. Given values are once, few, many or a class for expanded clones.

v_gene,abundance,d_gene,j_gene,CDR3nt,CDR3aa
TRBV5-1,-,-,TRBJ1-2,TGCGCCAGCAGCTTGGCCGGTGTAGGACTGCGGTCGTATGGCTACACCTTC,CASSLAGVGLRSYGYTF
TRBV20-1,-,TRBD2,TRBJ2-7,TGCAGTGCTACCACCACGGGACTAGCGGGGGGCCTACGGTACTTC,CSATTTGLAGGLRYF
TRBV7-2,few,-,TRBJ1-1,TGTGCCAGCAGCGTCGACAGCTCAATGAACACTGAAGCTTTCTTT,CASSVDSSMNTEAFF
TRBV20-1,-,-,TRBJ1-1,TGCAGTGCTAGCGATATGAACACTGAAGCTTTCTTT,CSASDMNTEAFF
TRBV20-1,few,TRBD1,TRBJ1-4,TGCAGTGCCCGGACAGGGCCGAACGAAAAACTGTTTTTT,CSARTGPNEKLFF
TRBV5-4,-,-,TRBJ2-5,TGTGCCAGCAGCTTGGAGGGGCCAGGGACCCAGTACTTC,CASSLEGPGTQYF
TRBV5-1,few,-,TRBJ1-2,TGCGCCAGCAGCTCCTCAGGGGCCTATGGCTACACCTTC,CASSSSGAYGYTF
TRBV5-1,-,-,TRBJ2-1,TGCGCCAGCAGCTTGGGGGGGGCCCCTACAAGTGAGCAGTTCTTC,CASSLGGAPTSEQFF
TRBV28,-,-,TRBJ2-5,TGTGCCAGCAGTCGGGGTAGGGGCCTACAAGAGACCCAGTACTTC,CASSRGRGLQETQYF
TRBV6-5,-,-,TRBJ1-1,TGTGCCAGCAGTTATTCCCGGGTAGGCACTGAAGCTTTCTTT,CASSYSRVGTEAFF
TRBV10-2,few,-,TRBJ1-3,TGCGCCAGCAGTGTACAGACATCGGCAAACACCATATATTTT,CASSVQTSANTIYF
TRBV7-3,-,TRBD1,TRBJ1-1,TGTGCCAGCAGCTATCAAGCCCCGGGACAGGTGATGAACACTGAAGCTTTCTTT,CASSYQAPGQVMNTEAFF
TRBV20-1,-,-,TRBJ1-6,TGCAGTGCTAGAGACGGCTGGGGCGGAAATTCACCCCTCCACTTT,CSARDGWGGNSPLHF
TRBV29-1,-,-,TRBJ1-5,TGCAGCGCTAGCGGGGGAGATCAGCCCCAGCATTTT,CSASGGDQPQHF
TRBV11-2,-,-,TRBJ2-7,TGTGCCAGCAGCTCCACCGAGGGTAGCGGCTACGAGCAGTACTTC,CASSSTEGSGYEQYF
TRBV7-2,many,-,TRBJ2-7,TGTGCCAGCAGCTCATTCACCTACGAGCAGTACTTC,CASSSFTYEQYF
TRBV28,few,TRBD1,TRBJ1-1,TGTGCCAGCAGTTTAATTCCGGGACAGGGGGCTGGGGACACTGAAGCTTTCTTT,CASSLIPGQGAGDTEAFF
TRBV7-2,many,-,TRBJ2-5,TGTGCCAGCAGCCCCGGACGGGGCGTCCAAGAGACCCAGTACTTC,CASSPGRGVQETQYF
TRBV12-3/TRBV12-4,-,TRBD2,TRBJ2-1,TGTGCCAGCAGCTCTAGCGGGGGAAACCGTCTCGATGAGCAGTTCTTC,CASSSSGGNRLDEQFF
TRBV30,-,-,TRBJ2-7,TGTGCCTGGAGCCCTCACGGGGCCGAGCAGTACTTC,CAWSPHGAEQYF
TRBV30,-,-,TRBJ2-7,TGTGCCTGGAGTTTATACGCCGCCCGGATAGGGGCCTACGAGCAGTACTTC,CAWSLYAARIGAYEQYF
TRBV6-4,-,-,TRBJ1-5,TGTGCCAGCAGTGACTCCAGGGACAATCAGCCCCAGCATTTT,CASSDSRDNQPQHF
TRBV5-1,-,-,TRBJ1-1,TGCGCCAGCAGCTTACCTTCACAGGGCGAAAACACTGAAGCTTTCTTT,CASSLPSQGENTEAFF